The TCR beta chain described here comes from a study of Graves' ophthalmopathy and Graves' hyperthyroidism. J gave up 2 bases and V 10 bases, and 11 bases lay outside the gene matches. The V gene's germline CDR1 is LNHDA and CDR2 SQIVND (reference sequence). This CDR3 has 14 amino acids. CDR3 regions of TCR beta were amplified from RNA transcripts. After a first-round RT-PCR with HTBI primers, a second-round multiplex PCR was run. TCRdb re-called the multiplex PCR reads with MiXCR, one entry per CDR3 protein. Among 740,000 or so distinct CDR3 sequences listed, 40% were seen once. The rearrangement joins TRBV19 to TRBJ2-7; TRBD2 aligns across 7 bases. This sequence originates from an adult man with Graves' ophthalmopathy. Sequencing was done on a sample of peripheral blood. CDR3 sequence: CATSFSGGPYEQYF. For the CDR3, the DNA is TGTGCCACCTCCTTTTCGGGGGGTCCCTACGAGCAGTACTTC.